This T cell receptor (beta chain) was identified during a study of radiation and T cells in renal cell carcinoma. Across the study: Nephrectomy followed 15 Gy stereotactic body radiation by 4 weeks.

Findings and caveats of the study: In blood, top tumor clones expanded by 2 weeks, shrinking by 4. Pretreatment tumor biopsies were lacking, so baseline clonotypes are unknown.

Method: immunoSEQ multiplex PCR; TCRdb's copy keeps in-frame clones and lacks some. The table includes under 55,000 clones, roughly four fifths detected once. Specified time point: baseline pretreatment blood. Treatment described: 15 Gy SBRT to primary tumor, nephrectomy 4 weeks later. On this clone itself: The antigen is unknown. One end of the junction fails to match germline, which may point to a read error.

The clonotype comes from a woman aged 70-85 years with renal cell carcinoma. The material sequenced was blood, taken from a patient whose treatment included radiotherapy and nephrectomy.

The CDR3, as DNA: TGTGCAACCACCCATAACGGCTATGGCTACACCTTC. Its translation is CATTHNGYGYTF. The V gene is TRBV15, the J gene TRBJ1-2; D is ambiguous. This CDR3 has 12 residues. The germline gives CDR1 LNHNV, CDR2 YYDKDF (reference sequence).